The source of this TCR beta chain is a study of cytomegalovirus exposure and HLA in healthy donors. V dropped 10 bases and J dropped 2; count of bases not matched to a gene: 14. The CDR3 has 16 amino acids. The germline V gene encodes CDR1 MDHEN and CDR2 SYDVKM. Primers: 60 Vbeta forward and 13 Jbeta reverse. The data were produced by immunoSEQ multiplex PCR, yet TCRdb's version contains in-frame clones alone and is incomplete. This sample contains over 100,000 clones. The chain recombines TRBV28 with TRBJ1-3; TRBD1 aligns across 7 bases. The sample taken for sequencing was PBMCs. This receptor was taken from a man aged 18-30 years in good health and CMV-seronegative. CDR3 sequence reads: CATRDRDRLTGNTIYF. The CDR3 nucleotides read TGTGCCACCAGGGATAGGGACAGATTAACTGGAAACACCATATATTTT.